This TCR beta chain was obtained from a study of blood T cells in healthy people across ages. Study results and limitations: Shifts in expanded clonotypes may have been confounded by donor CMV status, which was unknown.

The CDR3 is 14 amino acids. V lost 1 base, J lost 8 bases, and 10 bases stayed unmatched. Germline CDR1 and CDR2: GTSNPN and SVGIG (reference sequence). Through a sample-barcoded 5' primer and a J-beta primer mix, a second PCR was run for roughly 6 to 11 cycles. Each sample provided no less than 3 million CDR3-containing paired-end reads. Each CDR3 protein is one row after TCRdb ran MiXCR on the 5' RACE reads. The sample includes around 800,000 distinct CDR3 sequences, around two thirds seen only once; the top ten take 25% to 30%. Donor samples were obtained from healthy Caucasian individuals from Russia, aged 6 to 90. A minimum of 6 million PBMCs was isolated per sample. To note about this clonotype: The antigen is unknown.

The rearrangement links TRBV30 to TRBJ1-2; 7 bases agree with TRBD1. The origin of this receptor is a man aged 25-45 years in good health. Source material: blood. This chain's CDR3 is CAWSADRSYRGYTF. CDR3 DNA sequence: TGTGCCTGGAGTGCGGACAGGAGCTATAGGGGCTACACCTTC. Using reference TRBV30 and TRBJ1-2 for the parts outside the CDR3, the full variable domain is SQTIHQWPATLVQPVGSPLSLECTVEGTSNPNLYWYRQAAGRGLQLLFYSVGIGQISSEVPQNLSASRPQDRQFILSSKKLLLSDSGFYLCAWSADRSYRGYTFGSGTRLTVV.